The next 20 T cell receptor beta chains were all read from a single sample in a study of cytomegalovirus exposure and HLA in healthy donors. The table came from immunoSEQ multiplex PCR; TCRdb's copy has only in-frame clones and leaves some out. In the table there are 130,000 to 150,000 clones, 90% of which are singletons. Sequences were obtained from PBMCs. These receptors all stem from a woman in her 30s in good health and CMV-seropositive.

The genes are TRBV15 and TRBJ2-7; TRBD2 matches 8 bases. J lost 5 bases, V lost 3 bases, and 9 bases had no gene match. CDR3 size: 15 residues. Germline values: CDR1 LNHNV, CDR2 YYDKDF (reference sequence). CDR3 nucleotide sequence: TGTGCCACCAGCAGGATCGGGGGGGCCCTCCACGAGCAGTACTTC. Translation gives CATSRIGGALHEQYF.

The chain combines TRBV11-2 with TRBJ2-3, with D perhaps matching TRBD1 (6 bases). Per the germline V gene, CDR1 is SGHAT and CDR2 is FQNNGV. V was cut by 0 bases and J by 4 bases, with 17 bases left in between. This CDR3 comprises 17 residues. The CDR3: CASSLDLPSPGADTQYF. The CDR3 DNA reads TGTGCCAGCAGCTTAGATCTACCTAGCCCAGGGGCAGATACGCAGTATTTT.

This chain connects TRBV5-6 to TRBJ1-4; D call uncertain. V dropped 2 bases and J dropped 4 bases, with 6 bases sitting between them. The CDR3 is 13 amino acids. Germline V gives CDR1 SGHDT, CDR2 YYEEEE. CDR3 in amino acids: CASSFGDNEKLFF. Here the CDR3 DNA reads TGTGCCAGCAGCTTCGGGGATAATGAAAAACTGTTTTTT.

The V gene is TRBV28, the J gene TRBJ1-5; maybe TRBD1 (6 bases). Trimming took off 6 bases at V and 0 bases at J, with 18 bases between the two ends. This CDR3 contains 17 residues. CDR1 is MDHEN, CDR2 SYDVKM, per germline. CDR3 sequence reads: CASSDPQGVISNQPQHF. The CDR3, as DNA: TGTGCCAGCAGCGACCCACAGGGAGTTATTAGCAATCAGCCCCAGCATTTT. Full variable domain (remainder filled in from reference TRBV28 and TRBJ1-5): DVKVTQSSRYLVKRTGEKVFLECVQDMDHENMFWYRQDPGLGLRLIYFSYDVKMKEKGDIPEGYSVSREKKERFSLILESASTNQTSMYLCASSDPQGVISNQPQHFGDGTRLSIL.

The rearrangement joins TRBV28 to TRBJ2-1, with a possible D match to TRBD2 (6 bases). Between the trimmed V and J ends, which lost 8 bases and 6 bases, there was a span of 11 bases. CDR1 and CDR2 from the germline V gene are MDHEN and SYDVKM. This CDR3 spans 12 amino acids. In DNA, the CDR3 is TGTGCCAGCGGAACTAGCATCAATGAGCAGTTCTTC. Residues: CASGTSINEQFF.

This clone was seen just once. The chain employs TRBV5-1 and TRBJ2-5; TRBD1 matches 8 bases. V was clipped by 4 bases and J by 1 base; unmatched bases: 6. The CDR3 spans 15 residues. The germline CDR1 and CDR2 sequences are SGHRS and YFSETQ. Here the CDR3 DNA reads TGCGCCAGCAGCGCGACAGGGGCGGGCCAAGAGACCCAGTACTTC. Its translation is CASSATGAGQETQYF.

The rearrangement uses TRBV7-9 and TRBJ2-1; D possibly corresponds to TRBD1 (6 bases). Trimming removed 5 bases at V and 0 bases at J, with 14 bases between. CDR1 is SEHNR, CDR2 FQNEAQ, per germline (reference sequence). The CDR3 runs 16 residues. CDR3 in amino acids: CASSVRGTRSYNEQFF. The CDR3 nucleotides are TGTGCCAGCAGCGTTAGGGGGACGCGCTCCTACAATGAGCAGTTCTTC.

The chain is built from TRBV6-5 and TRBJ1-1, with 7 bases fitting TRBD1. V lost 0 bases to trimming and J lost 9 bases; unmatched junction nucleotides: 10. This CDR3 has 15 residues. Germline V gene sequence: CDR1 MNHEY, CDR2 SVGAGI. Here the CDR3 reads CASSYSIPRGRKAFF. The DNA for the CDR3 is TGTGCCAGCAGTTACTCGATACCGAGGGGGCGCAAAGCTTTCTTT.

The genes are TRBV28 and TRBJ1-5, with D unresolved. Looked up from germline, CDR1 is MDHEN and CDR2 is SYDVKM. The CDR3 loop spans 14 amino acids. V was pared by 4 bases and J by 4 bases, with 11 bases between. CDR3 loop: CASSSASSNQPQHF. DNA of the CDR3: TGTGCCAGCAGTTCGGCTAGCTCAAATCAGCCCCAGCATTTT.

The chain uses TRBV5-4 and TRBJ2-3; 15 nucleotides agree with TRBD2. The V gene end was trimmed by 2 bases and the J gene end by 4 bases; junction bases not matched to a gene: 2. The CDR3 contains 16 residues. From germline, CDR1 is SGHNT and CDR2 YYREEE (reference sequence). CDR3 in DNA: TGTGCCAGCAGCTTAGGACTAGCGGGAGGGGCAGATACGCAGTATTTT. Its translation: CASSLGLAGGADTQYF. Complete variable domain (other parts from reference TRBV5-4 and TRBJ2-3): ETGVTQSPTHLIKTRGQQVTLRCSSQSGHNTVSWYQQALGQGPQFIFQYYREEENGRGNFPPRFSGLQFPNYSSELNVNALELDDSALYLCASSLGLAGGADTQYFGPGTRLTVL.

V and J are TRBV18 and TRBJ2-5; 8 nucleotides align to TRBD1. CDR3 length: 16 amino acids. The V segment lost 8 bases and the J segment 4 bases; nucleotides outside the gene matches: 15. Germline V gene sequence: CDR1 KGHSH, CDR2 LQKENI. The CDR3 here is CASTWTGQNSIETQYF. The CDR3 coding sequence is TGTGCCAGCACCTGGACAGGGCAGAACTCAATAGAGACCCAGTACTTC.

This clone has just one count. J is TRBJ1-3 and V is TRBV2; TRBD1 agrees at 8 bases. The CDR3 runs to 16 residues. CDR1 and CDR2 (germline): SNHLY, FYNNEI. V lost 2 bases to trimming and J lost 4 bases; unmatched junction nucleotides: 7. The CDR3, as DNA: TGTGCCAGCAGTGAATCATTGACAGGGGAAGGAAACACCATATATTTT. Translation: CASSESLTGEGNTIYF.

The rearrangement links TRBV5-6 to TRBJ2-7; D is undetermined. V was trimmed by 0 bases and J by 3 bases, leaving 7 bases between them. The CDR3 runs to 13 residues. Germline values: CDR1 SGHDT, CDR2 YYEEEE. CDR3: CASSLAPGYEQYF. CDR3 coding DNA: TGTGCCAGCAGCTTGGCCCCGGGCTACGAGCAGTACTTC.

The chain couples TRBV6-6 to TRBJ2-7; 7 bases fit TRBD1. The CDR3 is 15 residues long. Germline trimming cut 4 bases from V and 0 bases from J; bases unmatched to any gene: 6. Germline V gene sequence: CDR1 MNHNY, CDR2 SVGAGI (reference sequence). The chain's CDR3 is CASSSIRDSSYEQYF. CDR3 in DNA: TGTGCCAGCAGTTCCATCCGGGACAGCTCCTACGAGCAGTACTTC.

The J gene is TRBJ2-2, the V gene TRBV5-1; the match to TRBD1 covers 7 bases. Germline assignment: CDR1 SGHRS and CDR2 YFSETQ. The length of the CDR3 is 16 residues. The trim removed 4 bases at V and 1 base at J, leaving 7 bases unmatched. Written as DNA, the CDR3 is TGCGCCAGCAGCCGGACAGGACAGAGGAACACCGGGGAGCTGTTTTTT. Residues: CASSRTGQRNTGELFF.

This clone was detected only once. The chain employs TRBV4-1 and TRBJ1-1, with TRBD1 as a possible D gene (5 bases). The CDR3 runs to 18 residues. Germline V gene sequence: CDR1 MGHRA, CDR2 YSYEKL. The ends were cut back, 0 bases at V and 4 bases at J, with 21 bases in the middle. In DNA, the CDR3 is TGCGCCAGCAGCCAAGAGTACTCTCGGAAGGGCGGGGGCACTGAAGCTTTCTTT. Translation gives CASSQEYSRKGGGTEAFF.

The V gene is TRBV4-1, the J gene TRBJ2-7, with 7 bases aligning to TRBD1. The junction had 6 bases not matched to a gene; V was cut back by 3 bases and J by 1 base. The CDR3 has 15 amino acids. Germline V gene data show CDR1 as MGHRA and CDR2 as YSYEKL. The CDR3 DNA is TGCGCCAGCAGCCAGCGACAGGGTCAGTCCTACGAGCAGTACTTC. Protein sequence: CASSQRQGQSYEQYF.

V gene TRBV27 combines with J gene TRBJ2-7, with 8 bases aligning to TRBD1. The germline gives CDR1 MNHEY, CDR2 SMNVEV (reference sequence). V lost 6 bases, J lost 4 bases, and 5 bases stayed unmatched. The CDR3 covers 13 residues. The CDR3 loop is CASRLTGAYEQYF. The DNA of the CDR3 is TGTGCCAGCAGGTTGACAGGGGCTTACGAGCAGTACTTC.

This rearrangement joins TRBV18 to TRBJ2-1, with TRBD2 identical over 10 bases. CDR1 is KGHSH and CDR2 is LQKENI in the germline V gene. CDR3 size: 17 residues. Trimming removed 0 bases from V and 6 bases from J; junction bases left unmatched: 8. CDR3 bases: TGTGCCAGCTCACCACCAGCGCCACTAGCGGGAAGCAATGAGCAGTTCTTC. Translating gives CASSPPAPLAGSNEQFF.

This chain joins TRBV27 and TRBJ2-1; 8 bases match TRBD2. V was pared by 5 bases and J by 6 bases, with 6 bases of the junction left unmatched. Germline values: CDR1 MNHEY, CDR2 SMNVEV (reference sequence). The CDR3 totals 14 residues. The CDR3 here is CASSGIAGINEQFF. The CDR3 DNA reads TGTGCCAGCAGTGGGATAGCGGGGATCAATGAGCAGTTCTTC.